Each of the 30 T cell receptor beta chains below was sequenced from the same sample in a study of blood T cells in healthy people across ages. Sample-barcoded 5' priming and a J-beta primer mix drove a second PCR of about 6 to 12 cycles. TCRdb passed the 5' RACE reads through MiXCR, listing each CDR3 protein once. The sample includes roughly 1,500,000 distinct CDR3 sequences, about 35% of them seen just once. Material for sequencing was blood. The receptors stem from a woman aged 25-40 years in good health.

Concerning this clonotype itself: A single base separates this from a much larger clone, so it may be a read error. The chain carries TRBV20-1 and TRBJ1-2; 10 bases fit TRBD1. V trimming: 5 bases; J trimming: 6 bases; junction bases outside the gene matches: 9. This CDR3 is 14 amino acids long. CDR1 and CDR2 from the germline V gene are DFQATT and SNEGSKA (reference sequence). Written as DNA, the CDR3 is TGCAGTGCTGGTAGCCGGGACAGGGGAGATGGCTACACCTTC. Translating it yields CSAGSRDRGDGYTF.

The table lists this clonotype with many counts. This chain joins TRBV29-1 and TRBJ2-7, with 7 bases matching TRBD2. J gave up 0 bases and V 7 bases, and 3 bases lay outside the gene matches. Germline V CDR1 and CDR2: SQVTM, ANQGSEA. CDR3 size: 12 residues. The CDR3 bases are TGCAGCGCAGGGACTACCTCCTACGAGCAGTACTTC. The encoded protein is CSAGTTSYEQYF.

The chain carries TRBV11-3 and TRBJ2-5; D might be TRBD1 (5 bases). Trimming pared 0 bases from V and 1 base from J, leaving 6 bases between. This CDR3 region has 14 residues. Germline V gives CDR1 SGHNT, CDR2 YENEEA. Written as DNA, the CDR3 is TGTGCCAGCAGCTTAGATCAGGGCCAAGAGACCCAGTACTTC. Protein sequence: CASSLDQGQETQYF. The full variable domain, rest sourced from reference TRBV11-3 and TRBJ2-5, is EAGVVQSPRYKIIEKKQPVAFWCNPISGHNTLYWYLQNLGQGPELLIRYENEEAVDDSQLPKDRFSAERLKGVDSTLKIQPAELGDSAVYLCASSLDQGQETQYFGPGTRLLVL.

This clonotype was counted only a few times. J is TRBJ2-3 and V is TRBV11-2; D might be TRBD1 (6 bases). Germline V lookup: CDR1 SGHAT, CDR2 FQNNGV. The germline V and J ends were trimmed by 2 bases and 3 bases, with 9 bases remaining between them. The CDR3 has 14 amino acids. The CDR3, as DNA: TGTGCCAGCAGCTTAAACAGGGTTACAGATACGCAGTATTTT. It codes for CASSLNRVTDTQYF.

The chain employs TRBV12-3 or TRBV12-4 and TRBJ2-3; TRBD2 might be the D (6 bases). V lost 11 bases, J lost 0 bases, and 12 bases lay in between. The CDR3 totals 13 residues. CDR3 coding DNA: TGTGCCGGAGGGGACGTGAGCACAGATACGCAGTATTTT. Translation: CAGGDVSTDTQYF.

V usage is TRBV20-1 and J usage is TRBJ2-2; TRBD2 matches at 7 bases. Germline-derived CDR1 and CDR2 are DFQATT and SNEGSKA (reference sequence). The junction had 12 bases not matched to a gene; V was cut back by 5 bases and J by 3 bases. This CDR3 spans 16 amino acids. The CDR3 coding sequence is TGCAGTGCTGGGGTCTCGGGGGGATTGGACACCGGGGAGCTGTTTTTT. Residues: CSAGVSGGLDTGELFF.

This clonotype was seen a handful of times. The chain couples TRBV7-9 to TRBJ2-7; no firm D call. The CDR3 consists of 12 residues. V was cut by 4 bases and J by 5 bases, with 9 bases left in between. Germline assignment: CDR1 SEHNR and CDR2 FQNEAQ (reference sequence). The DNA of the CDR3 is TGTGCCAGCAGCTCCCGCCCAAACGAGCAGTACTTC. This gives the protein CASSSRPNEQYF. The variable domain in full, with the rest retrieved from reference TRBV7-9 and TRBJ2-7, is DTGVSQNPRHKITKRGQNVTFRCDPISEHNRLYWYRQTLGQGPEFLTYFQNEAQLEKSRLLSDRFSAERPKGSFSTLEIQRTEQGDSAMYLCASSSRPNEQYFGPGTRLTVT.

This chain links TRBV7-9 with TRBJ2-3, with 8 bases lining up with TRBD1. With V trimmed by 7 bases and J by 0 bases, 6 bases remained unmatched. The germline gives CDR1 SEHNR, CDR2 FQNEAQ (reference sequence). The CDR3 runs 15 residues. The chain's CDR3 is CASTEPGGSTDTQYF. CDR3 nucleotides: TGTGCCAGCACCGAACCAGGGGGCAGCACAGATACGCAGTATTTT. The full variable domain, rest sourced from reference TRBV7-9 and TRBJ2-3, is DTGVSQNPRHKITKRGQNVTFRCDPISEHNRLYWYRQTLGQGPEFLTYFQNEAQLEKSRLLSDRFSAERPKGSFSTLEIQRTEQGDSAMYLCASTEPGGSTDTQYFGPGTRLTVL.

This sequence joins TRBV20-1 and TRBJ2-3, with a possible D match to TRBD2 (6 bases). Between the trimmed V and J ends, which lost 0 bases and 4 bases, there was a span of 17 bases. The V gene's germline CDR1 is DFQATT and CDR2 SNEGSKA (reference sequence). The CDR3 is 16 residues long. The DNA for the CDR3 is TGCAGTGCTAGAGATCAGGCTAGCGAGCGGGCAGATACGCAGTATTTT. Amino acids: CSARDQASERADTQYF.

The CDR3 region is CASSPAGTSYNEQFF. The DNA of the CDR3 is TGTGCCAGCAGCCCAGCGGGGACCTCCTACAATGAGCAGTTCTTC. The genes are TRBV5-6 and TRBJ2-1; the match to TRBD2 covers 7 bases. Germline CDR1 and CDR2: SGHDT and YYEEEE. The V and J ends lost 4 bases and 0 bases, in that order; junction bases with no gene match: 4. The CDR3 is 15 residues long.

This clonotype appeared a single time. An end of the junction differs from the germline gene, which may be a read error. The rearrangement uses TRBV6-5 and TRBJ2-6, with D perhaps matching TRBD1 (5 bases). This CDR3 is 14 amino acids long. From germline, CDR1 is MNHEY and CDR2 SVGAGI. As DNA, the CDR3 is TGTGCCAGCGGATTCCTCGCTGGGGCCAACGCCCTGACTTTC. This codes for CASGFLAGANALTF.

Here the CDR3 reads CATNLAGAYNEQFF. The CDR3 coding sequence is TGTGCCACCAACCTAGCGGGGGCCTACAATGAGCAGTTCTTC. This chain connects TRBV6-5 to TRBJ2-1; 10 bases agree with TRBD2. This CDR3 spans 14 amino acids. Trimming cost V 10 bases and J 2 bases; bases outside gene matches: 5. CDR1 and CDR2 from the germline V gene are MNHEY and SVGAGI.

This clonotype was detected many times. The chain has TRBV5-1 and TRBJ2-5; D is unclear. The V end lost 1 base, the J end lost 2 bases, and 12 bases lay between the germline ends. The CDR3 is made up of 15 amino acids. The germline gives CDR1 SGHRS, CDR2 YFSETQ. The CDR3: CASSLSLGPQETQYF. The DNA of the CDR3 is TGCGCCAGCAGCTTGTCGTTAGGGCCTCAAGAGACCCAGTACTTC.

This clonotype was detected many times. The rearrangement uses TRBV9 and TRBJ1-2; D remains ambiguous. Trimming cost V 0 bases and J 2 bases, with 5 bases left between them. Germline V CDR1 and CDR2: SGDLS, YYNGEE. The length of the CDR3 is 13 residues. The CDR3 sequence is CASSVEENYGYTF. Here the CDR3 DNA reads TGTGCCAGCAGCGTAGAAGAAAACTATGGCTACACCTTC.

The rearrangement uses TRBV9 and TRBJ2-6, with a tentative D call TRBD1 (6 bases). Germline CDR1 reads SGDLS; CDR2 reads YYNGEE. The CDR3 runs to 18 residues. Trimming took off 7 bases at V and 2 bases at J, with 22 bases between the two ends. The CDR3 DNA follows: TGTGCCAGCCGCTACTCCTTGAGAGGGGGAACTGGGGCCAACGTCCTGACTTTC. Residues: CASRYSLRGGTGANVLTF.

This clonotype was counted only a few times. V and J are TRBV6-1 and TRBJ2-7; TRBD2 aligns across 8 bases. This CDR3 contains 16 residues. V was pared by 4 bases and J by 2 bases, with 10 bases of the junction left unmatched. CDR1 MNHNS and CDR2 SASEGT come from the germline V gene. CDR3 amino acids: CASSGLRGAKPYEQYF. The CDR3, as DNA: TGTGCCAGCAGTGGTTTGCGGGGGGCGAAACCCTACGAGCAGTACTTC.

The chain recombines TRBV7-3 with TRBJ2-2, with TRBD2 identical over 8 bases. This CDR3 region has 15 residues. Germline values: CDR1 SGHTA, CDR2 FQGTGA. J lost 6 bases, V lost 7 bases, and 10 bases had no gene match. The CDR3 loop is CASTQGGLGSGELFF. CDR3 nucleotides: TGTGCCAGCACCCAAGGGGGACTAGGTTCCGGGGAGCTGTTTTTT.

To note about this clonotype: With a much larger clone just one base away, this may be a read error. The chain recombines TRBV29-1 with TRBJ2-7; perhaps TRBD1 as D (5 bases). The CDR3 has 14 amino acids. Germline V CDR1 and CDR2: SQVTM, ANQGSEA. V shed 4 bases and J shed 2 bases, with 15 bases lying between them. The CDR3 DNA follows: TGCAGCGTTGTCAGGCCAGGGCCCCCCTACGAGCAGTACTTC. Translation: CSVVRPGPPYEQYF.

This clonotype showed up many times. This rearrangement joins TRBV12-3 or TRBV12-4 to TRBJ2-6; D possibly corresponds to TRBD1 (5 bases). The CDR3 runs to 15 residues. Trimming shortened V by 2 bases and J by 0 bases, and 5 bases separated the two germline ends. The CDR3: CASSLRGSGANVLTF. CDR3 in DNA: TGTGCCAGCAGTTTAAGGGGCTCTGGGGCCAACGTCCTGACTTTC.

The rearrangement uses TRBV5-1 and TRBJ1-1; TRBD1 is a possible D gene (6 bases). Germline V CDR1 and CDR2: SGHRS, YFSETQ. The CDR3 loop spans 16 amino acids. Trimming stripped 0 bases from V and 3 bases from J, with 15 bases between. The CDR3, as DNA: TGCGCCAGCAGCTTGGCCGGAGGGGGGTTTGACACTGAAGCTTTCTTT. It codes for CASSLAGGGFDTEAFF.

This clonotype was seen only a few times. V gene TRBV28 combines with J gene TRBJ2-5; maybe TRBD1 (6 bases). The germline CDR1 and CDR2 sequences are MDHEN and SYDVKM. Trimming left V 6 bases short and J 1 base short, with 18 bases between. The CDR3 consists of 16 residues. CDR3 amino acids: CASSLRTGTFQETQYF. CDR3 coding DNA: TGTGCCAGCAGCTTAAGAACCGGGACATTCCAAGAGACCCAGTACTTC.

This clonotype was recorded a few times. The rearrangement joins TRBV12-3 or TRBV12-4 to TRBJ2-7; possible D gene TRBD2, 7 bases. The CDR3 is made up of 15 amino acids. The germline V and J ends were trimmed by 6 bases and 2 bases, with 17 bases remaining between them. CDR3 protein: CASRSARGPPYEQYF. CDR3 nucleotides: TGTGCCAGCAGATCCGCGCGGGGGCCACCCTACGAGCAGTACTTC.

At least ten counts were recorded for this clonotype. The chain couples TRBV29-1 to TRBJ2-1, with 7 bases lining up with TRBD1. The CDR3 contains 13 residues. V lost 7 bases to trimming and J lost 8 bases; unmatched junction nucleotides: 11. Germline V gene data show CDR1 as SQVTM and CDR2 as ANQGSEA. The CDR3 is CSGGQALRDEQFF. CDR3 bases: TGCAGCGGAGGACAGGCTTTACGCGATGAGCAGTTCTTC.

CDR3 protein: CASSYTGGEQFF. CDR3 in DNA: TGTGCCAGCAGTTACACAGGGGGAGAGCAGTTCTTC. The chain employs TRBV6-5 and TRBJ2-1, with TRBD1 matching 8 bases. V lost 2 bases, J lost 10 bases, and 1 base stayed unmatched. The germline gives CDR1 MNHEY, CDR2 SVGAGI. The CDR3 is made up of 12 amino acids.

This clonotype is a singleton in its sample. The chain has TRBV20-1 and TRBJ1-1; D is ambiguous. This CDR3 region has 14 residues. From germline, CDR1 is DFQATT and CDR2 SNEGSKA (reference sequence). The V end was cut by 3 bases, the J end by 1 base, with 12 bases between. The CDR3 region has the DNA TGCAGTGCTAGTCCCAGCGGGTGGAACACTGAAGCTTTCTTT. This translates into CSASPSGWNTEAFF.

This clonotype has just a few counts. The chain couples TRBV20-1 to TRBJ2-7; TRBD2 matches 12 bases. CDR1 is DFQATT and CDR2 is SNEGSKA in the germline V gene (reference sequence). The CDR3 runs to 18 residues. V lost 0 bases, J lost 4 bases, and 13 bases stayed unmatched. The chain's CDR3 is CSARDRLAGGLAKYEQYF. The DNA of the CDR3 is TGCAGTGCTAGAGATCGGCTAGCGGGGGGGTTAGCGAAGTACGAGCAGTACTTC.

A few counts support this clonotype. This chain joins TRBV29-1 and TRBJ1-2; 7 positions agree with TRBD1. J was trimmed by 2 bases and V by 3 bases; bases with no gene match: 12. The CDR3 has 16 residues. Germline V gene data show CDR1 as SQVTM and CDR2 as ANQGSEA. CDR3 in amino acids: CSVEFLPDRSNYGYTF. DNA for the CDR3: TGCAGCGTTGAGTTCCTGCCGGACAGGTCCAACTATGGCTACACCTTC.

This clonotype was seen at least ten times. The chain uses TRBV20-1 and TRBJ1-2; D not certain. The germline V gene has CDR1 DFQATT and CDR2 SNEGSKA (reference sequence). CDR3 length equals 12 residues. The V end lost 3 bases, the J end lost 2 bases, and 7 bases lay between the germline ends. The CDR3 coding sequence is TGCAGTGCTAGCTACGGGAACTATGGCTACACCTTC. Translating gives CSASYGNYGYTF.

This clonotype has a single count. The CDR3 sequence is CASSFDPGANVLTF. As DNA, the CDR3 is TGTGCCAGCAGCTTTGACCCTGGGGCCAACGTCCTGACTTTC. The V gene is TRBV7-3, the J gene TRBJ2-6, with no clear D. CDR1 is SGHTA, CDR2 FQGTGA, per germline. The CDR3 extends over 14 amino acids. Between the trimmed V and J ends, which lost 3 bases and 2 bases, there was a span of 5 bases.

This chain joins TRBV7-9 and TRBJ2-7; perhaps TRBD1 as D (5 bases). The CDR3 runs 17 residues. Germline CDR1 reads SEHNR; CDR2 reads FQNEAQ (reference sequence). The V and J ends lost 1 base and 4 bases respectively, with 20 bases between them. CDR3 in DNA: TGTGCCAGCAGCTTAGGGGCGCCAACCGGTAGGGGATACGAGCAGTACTTC. It is translated as CASSLGAPTGRGYEQYF.